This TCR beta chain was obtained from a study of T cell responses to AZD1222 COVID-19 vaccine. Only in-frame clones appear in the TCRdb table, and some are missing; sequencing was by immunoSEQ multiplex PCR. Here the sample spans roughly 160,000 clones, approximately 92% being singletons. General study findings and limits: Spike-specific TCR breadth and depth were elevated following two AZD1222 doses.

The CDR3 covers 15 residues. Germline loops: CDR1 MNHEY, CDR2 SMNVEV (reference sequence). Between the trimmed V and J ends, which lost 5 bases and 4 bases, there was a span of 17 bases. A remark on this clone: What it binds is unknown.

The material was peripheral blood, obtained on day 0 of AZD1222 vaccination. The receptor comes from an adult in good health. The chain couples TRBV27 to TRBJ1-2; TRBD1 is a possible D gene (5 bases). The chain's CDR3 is CASSLGGPLSYGYTF. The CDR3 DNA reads TGTGCCAGCAGTCTTGGGGGACCGCTGAGCTATGGCTACACCTTC.